The clone carrying this TCR beta chain was seen at least ten times. What it binds is unknown. The CDR3 is 18 residues long. CDR1 and CDR2 from the germline V gene are SGHDN and FVKESK. The J segment lost 0 bases and the V segment lost 3 bases, leaving 5 bases of the junction unmatched. Samples came from axillary lymph nodes draining the breast cancer. The source of the sample is a study of breast tumors, draining lymph nodes, adjacent tissues. Overall study findings and caveats: Data only fit, rather than demonstrated, lymph node origin of most tumor T cells. Most tumor T cells seemingly derive from lymph node, then expand in tumor. Compared with lymph nodes, tumors were less diverse; compared with nontumor tissue, more.

TCRdb re-called the multiplex PCR reads with MiXCR, one entry per CDR3 protein. The sample yields approximately 140,000 distinct CDR3 sequences, approximately 32% seen once. The material sequenced was axillary lymph node tissue. The V gene is TRBV14, the J gene TRBJ2-5, with 15 bases matching TRBD2. The sequence derives from a female donor with breast cancer. Some clones in this sample may be carry-over from other donors' samples. The CDR3 nucleotides are TGTGCCAGCAGCCAGACCGGGACTAGCGGGGGGAACCAAGAGACCCAGTACTTC. It is translated as CASSQTGTSGGNQETQYF.